This T cell receptor beta chain appears in the sequencing data of a study of shared clonotypes between healthy human individuals. The V gene's germline CDR1 is MNHEY and CDR2 SMNVEV (reference sequence). CDR3 size: 15 residues. With 0 bases removed from V and 2 bases from J, the gap between germline ends came to 10 bases. Under the authors' procedure: Filtering differed since immunoSEQ provided only junctions, with no quality scores. The data were produced by immunoSEQ multiplex PCR, yet TCRdb's version contains in-frame clones alone and is incomplete. V and J calls plus clone size are reproduced from that table; the DNA served to infer D and trimming. The sample yields about 2.4 million clones, 93% seen once.

The TCR was taken from a man aged 18 to 29 in good health. Some clones in this sample may be carry-over from other donors' samples. The rearrangement joins TRBV27 to TRBJ2-5; D possibly uses TRBD1 or TRBD2 (6 bases each). The sample taken for sequencing was naive CD4+ T cells from PBMCs. Subset described: CD45RA+ positively selected. CDR3 DNA sequence: TGTGCCAGCAGTTTATCCGGGGGACATCAAGAGACCCAGTACTTC. It codes for CASSLSGGHQETQYF.